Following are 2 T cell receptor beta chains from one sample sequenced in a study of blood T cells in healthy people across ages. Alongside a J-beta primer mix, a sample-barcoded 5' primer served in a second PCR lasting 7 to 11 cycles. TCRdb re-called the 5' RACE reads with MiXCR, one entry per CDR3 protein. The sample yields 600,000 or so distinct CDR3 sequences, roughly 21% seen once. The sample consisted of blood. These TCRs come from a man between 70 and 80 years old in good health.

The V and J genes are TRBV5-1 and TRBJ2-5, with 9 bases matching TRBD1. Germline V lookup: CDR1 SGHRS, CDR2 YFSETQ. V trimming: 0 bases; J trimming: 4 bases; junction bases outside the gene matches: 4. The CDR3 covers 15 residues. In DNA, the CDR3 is TGCGCCAGCAGCTTGGCGGGACAGGGACTAGAGACCCAGTACTTC. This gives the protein CASSLAGQGLETQYF.

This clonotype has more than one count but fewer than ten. The CDR3: CASSSLAGGFF. The CDR3 DNA sequence: TGTGCCAGCAGTAGTCTAGCGGGAGGGTTCTTC. The chain combines TRBV12-3 or TRBV12-4 with TRBJ2-1; 11 bases align to TRBD2. CDR3 size: 11 residues. With 5 bases clipped from V and 15 bases from J, the junction kept 3 bases outside the gene matches.